Reported below is one T cell receptor (beta chain). Sequencing used immunoSEQ multiplex PCR; TCRdb keeps in-frame clones, though not all of them. The table has about 290,000 clones, roughly 90% seen once; the top ten hold about 4.6%. The data were taken from a study of blood T cell repertoires in COVID-19. Turning to the study itself: Sites across the United States, Italy and Spain contributed samples from acute and convalescent COVID-19.

V lost 6 bases, J lost 8 bases, and 5 bases stayed unmatched. This CDR3 is built from 13 residues. Germline V gene sequence: CDR1 LGHDT, CDR2 YNNKEL (reference sequence). The clonotype originates from a man aged 35 to 55 with acute or convalescent COVID-19. The V gene is TRBV3-1 (or the pseudogene TRBV3-2), the J gene TRBJ2-1; TRBD2 aligns across 9 bases. Sequenced sample: peripheral blood. For the CDR3, the DNA is TGTGCCAGCAGATTAGCGGGGGCGGATGAGCAGTTCTTC. It specifies CASRLAGADEQFF.